A single sample gave rise to the 20 T cell receptor beta chains below, sequenced in a study of T cell repertoires in cytomegalovirus infection. TCRdb ran MiXCR on the reads and lists one entry per CDR3 protein. The repertoire holds about 310,000 distinct CDR3 sequences, with 9.6% as singletons. Sequences were obtained from PBMCs. These TCRs come from a human donor in good health (CMV status not recorded). Some clones in this sample may be carry-over from other donors' samples.

There are a few counts of this clonotype. V usage is TRBV15 and J usage is TRBJ2-1; 8 bases are a match to TRBD1. CDR1 and CDR2 (germline): LNHNV, YYDKDF (reference sequence). The CDR3 contains 16 residues. V dropped 1 base and J dropped 4; count of bases not matched to a gene: 6. The CDR3 sequence: CATSRGRTGTYNEQFF. CDR3 DNA sequence: TGTGCCACCAGCAGAGGCCGGACAGGGACGTACAATGAGCAGTTCTTC.

There are many counts of this clonotype. The V gene is TRBV14, the J gene TRBJ1-1, with a tentative D call TRBD1 (5 bases). Germline loops: CDR1 SGHDN, CDR2 FVKESK. The CDR3 length is 17 residues. Trimming took 6 bases from V and 4 from J, leaving 24 bases between them. Written as DNA, the CDR3 is TGTGCCAGCAGGCCGGTGGGGGTAGTTAAAGTGCTCACTGAAGCTTTCTTT. Protein product: CASRPVGVVKVLTEAFF.

This clonotype was picked up a small number of times. The rearrangement uses TRBV6-2 or TRBV6-3 and TRBJ2-2; no definite D call. V was clipped by 4 bases and J by 7 bases, with 10 bases between them. The germline gives CDR1 MNHEY, CDR2 SVGEGT. The CDR3 has 13 residues. CDR3 DNA: TGTGCCAGCAGTTCCAACCCGGGCGGGGAGCTGTTTTTT. It specifies CASSSNPGGELFF.

This clonotype was detected ten times or more. The V gene is TRBV7-8, the J gene TRBJ2-5; 12 nucleotides agree with TRBD2. Trimming took 3 bases from V and 4 from J; bases not matched to a gene: 9. The germline gives CDR1 SGHVS, CDR2 FQNEAQ. This CDR3 spans 17 amino acids. CDR3: CASSFPPSGGARETQYF. In nucleotides, the CDR3 is TGTGCCAGCAGCTTTCCCCCTAGCGGGGGGGCCAGAGAGACCCAGTACTTC.

The J gene is TRBJ2-1, the V gene TRBV11-2; TRBD1 matches 8 bases. Germline V gene sequence: CDR1 SGHAT, CDR2 FQNNGV. Germline trimming cut 4 bases from V and 10 bases from J; bases unmatched to any gene: 12. The CDR3 length is 15 residues. In nucleotides, the CDR3 is TGTGCCAGCAGCTCGACCGGGACAGGACTTGGGGAGCAGTTCTTC. This codes for CASSSTGTGLGEQFF.

Notes on this clonotype: A much larger clone lies a single base off, so this may be a read error. The V gene is TRBV5-4, the J gene TRBJ2-1; 9 bases match TRBD2. CDR1 is SGHNT, CDR2 YYREEE, per germline (reference sequence). The V and J ends lost 0 bases and 13 bases, in that order; junction bases with no gene match: 11. The CDR3 spans 15 residues. CDR3 amino acids: CASSLDSGGTRFQFF. The CDR3 DNA sequence: TGTGCCAGCAGCTTGGACAGCGGGGGGACTAGGTTCCAGTTCTTC.

The chain recombines TRBV10-2 with TRBJ2-5; D gene unclear. There are 11 residues in the CDR3. Trimming removed 8 bases from V and 5 bases from J, with 9 bases in between. The germline gives CDR1 WSHSY, CDR2 SAAADI. DNA of the CDR3: TGCGCCAGCGGCGCGGAGGAGACCCAGTACTTC. Its protein product is CASGAEETQYF.

At least ten counts were recorded for this clonotype. The V and J genes are TRBV15 and TRBJ2-3, with TRBD2 matching 9 bases. CDR1 is LNHNV and CDR2 is YYDKDF in the germline V gene (reference sequence). This CDR3 spans 15 amino acids. V shed 3 bases and J 4 bases; nucleotides not matched to a gene: 5. As DNA, the CDR3 is TGTGCCACCAGCAGTGTTTCTAGCGGGGCAGATACGCAGTATTTT. Protein sequence: CATSSVSSGADTQYF.

This clonotype was seen many times. The rearrangement uses TRBV12-3 or TRBV12-4 and TRBJ1-1; D is uncertain. The CDR3 runs 14 residues. V was clipped by 4 bases and J by 4 bases, with 13 bases between them. CDR3 coding DNA: TGTGCCAGCAGTTGGGCTTCCCGGGGCACTGAAGCTTTCTTT. Translation gives CASSWASRGTEAFF.

In this sample, this clonotype turned up many times. The rearrangement links TRBV7-2 to TRBJ1-3, with D uncertain. The CDR3 runs to 17 residues. Per germline, CDR1 SGHTA and CDR2 FQGNSA. V lost 2 bases and J lost 1, with 15 bases in between. The CDR3 region is CASSLRREVSSGNTIYF. The CDR3 region has the DNA TGTGCCAGCAGCTTAAGAAGGGAAGTATCTTCTGGAAACACCATATATTTT.

The chain links TRBV20-1 to TRBJ1-5; D perhaps matches TRBD1 (5 bases). Germline V gene sequence: CDR1 DFQATT, CDR2 SNEGSKA (reference sequence). Trimming took 5 bases from V and 4 from J, leaving 15 bases between them. The CDR3 has 14 amino acids. CDR3 sequence reads: CSASGGGSNQPQHF. CDR3 DNA sequence: TGCAGTGCTTCCGGCGGGGGGTCAAATCAGCCCCAGCATTTT.

This clonotype was seen many times. The V call is TRBV7-2, the J call TRBJ2-2; maybe TRBD1 (6 bases). Deletions cut 2 bases from V and 2 bases from J, with 18 bases between. Germline CDR1 and CDR2: SGHTA and FQGNSA. The CDR3 has 18 residues. DNA for the CDR3: TGTGCCAGCAGCTTACGTCCACGGCTGGGGGCTAACACCGGGGAGCTGTTTTTT. Its protein is CASSLRPRLGANTGELFF.

In regard to this clonotype: Since a much larger clone is just one base distant, this may be a read error. Written as DNA, the CDR3 is TGTGCCGGCAGTTCCTACACCACAGATACGCAGTATTTT. It translates to CAGSSYTTDTQYF. The chain combines TRBV6-6 with TRBJ2-3; unclear D gene. Germline CDR1 is MNHNY and CDR2 is SVGAGI (reference sequence). CDR3 size: 13 residues.

This clonotype occurred many times. V and J are TRBV27 and TRBJ2-3; D not certain. This CDR3 has 12 amino acids. Per the germline V gene, CDR1 is MNHEY and CDR2 is SMNVEV (reference sequence). Deletions cut 7 bases from V and 2 bases from J, with 7 bases between. This chain's CDR3 is CASTSTTDTQYF. Written as DNA, the CDR3 is TGTGCCAGCACCTCTACCACAGATACGCAGTATTTT.

V and J are TRBV29-1 and TRBJ1-4, with no clear D. The CDR3 length is 10 residues. V was clipped by 6 bases and J by 6 bases, with 5 bases between them. CDR1 and CDR2 from the germline V gene are SQVTM and ANQGSEA. Here the CDR3 reads CSVHHEKLFF. CDR3 bases: TGCAGCGTCCACCATGAAAAACTGTTTTTT.

This clonotype was detected a few times. V usage is TRBV20-1 and J usage is TRBJ2-3; 7 bases agree with TRBD2. The CDR3 is made up of 14 amino acids. The V and J ends lost 6 bases and 3 bases, in that order; junction bases with no gene match: 9. Germline V CDR1 and CDR2: DFQATT, SNEGSKA (reference sequence). CDR3 DNA sequence: TGCAGTGCCCGAACGGTGGGGGGGACAGATACGCAGTATTTT. Translation: CSARTVGGTDTQYF.

In its sample, this clonotype was seen many times. The rearrangement links TRBV7-2 to TRBJ1-1, with unresolved D. The CDR3 runs to 15 residues. The germline V gene has CDR1 SGHTA and CDR2 FQGNSA. Trimming took 1 base from V and 5 from J, leaving 14 bases between them. DNA for the CDR3: TGTGCCAGCAGCTTAGAGGTCTGGGCGGAAACTGAAGCTTTCTTT. Translating it yields CASSLEVWAETEAFF.

This clonotype was seen at least ten times. V gene TRBV7-2 combines with J gene TRBJ2-2; the D gene is possibly TRBD1 (6 bases). The V end lost 3 bases, the J end lost 7 bases, and 15 bases lay between the germline ends. The CDR3 runs to 15 residues. CDR1 is SGHTA, CDR2 FQGNSA, per germline. CDR3 nucleotide sequence: TGTGCCAGCAGCTTGGACAGTCCTTTGGGCGGGGAGCTGTTTTTT. It yields the protein CASSLDSPLGGELFF. The variable domain in full, completed from reference TRBV7-2 and TRBJ2-2, reads GAGVSQSPSNKVTEKGKDVELRCDPISGHTALYWYRQSLGQGLEFLIYFQGNSAPDKSGLPSDRFSAERTGGSVSTLTIQRTQQEDSAVYLCASSLDSPLGGELFFGEGSRLTVL.

This clonotype turned up a few times. J is TRBJ1-1 and V is TRBV12-3 or TRBV12-4; D is uncertain. This CDR3 spans 15 amino acids. V lost 3 bases and J lost 4, with 15 bases in between. CDR3 sequence (DNA): TGTGCCAGCAGTTTCGATCGCCGGGCAGGCACTGAAGCTTTCTTT. This translates into CASSFDRRAGTEAFF.

DNA for the CDR3: TGTGCCAGCAGCAGCTTAGTAGGGGTCACAGATACGCAGTATTTT. It translates to CASSSLVGVTDTQYF. This rearrangement joins TRBV5-5 to TRBJ2-3, with D possibly matching TRBD1 (5 bases). The CDR3 is made up of 15 amino acids. The V end was cut by 4 bases, the J end by 2 bases, with 14 bases between. Germline CDR1 and CDR2: SGHKS and YYEKEE (reference sequence). Together with reference TRBV5-5 and TRBJ2-3, the CDR3 gives the full variable domain: DAGVTQSPTHLIKTRGQQVTLRCSPISGHKSVSWYQQVLGQGPQFIFQYYEKEERGRGNFPDRFSARQFPNYSSELNVNALLLGDSALYLCASSSLVGVTDTQYFGPGTRLTVL.